Presented here are 20 T cell receptor beta chains from one specimen sequenced in a study of blood T cell repertoires in COVID-19. Assay: immunoSEQ multiplex PCR; the TCRdb copy retains only in-frame clones and omits some. In the table there are approximately 200,000 clones, more than 70% of which are singletons. The sequenced sample consisted of PBMCs or T cells enriched from blood (not recorded which). Receptor source: a woman in her 30s who had recovered from COVID-19.

The chain carries TRBV5-6 and TRBJ2-1; a weak D match, TRBD2 (6 bases). The V end was cut by 6 bases, the J end by 4 bases, with 23 bases between. The CDR3 is 17 residues long. Germline lookup yields CDR1 SGHDT and CDR2 YYEEEE. CDR3 nucleotide sequence: TGTGCCAGCATCTCAAGAACTGGGGGACTTTATTACAATGAGCAGTTCTTC. Protein sequence: CASISRTGGLYYNEQFF.

As DNA, the CDR3 is TGTGCCAGCAGCAAAGCCGAGGTACAGGGAGGGTACGAGCAGTACTTC. It translates to CASSKAEVQGGYEQYF. The chain employs TRBV21-1 and TRBJ2-7; no check of the table's D call, TRBD2, against the DNA was made. TRBV21-1 represents a pseudogene. The CDR3 totals 16 residues.

This clone appeared a few times. The chain joins TRBV5-1 to TRBJ2-7, with D possibly being TRBD1 (5 bases). Trimming pared 4 bases from V and 3 bases from J, leaving 20 bases between. Germline CDR1 SGHRS, CDR2 YFSETQ. This CDR3 contains 16 residues. The DNA of the CDR3 is TGCGCCAGCAGCAACGTAGGGGTAAACGGGCTCTACGAGCAGTACTTC. Translating it yields CASSNVGVNGLYEQYF.

This clone came up a few times. This rearrangement joins TRBV9 to TRBJ1-2, with 7 bases identical to TRBD1. V lost 0 bases and J lost 1; bases outside the gene matches: 3. The CDR3 is made up of 15 amino acids. Germline V gene lookup returns CDR1 SGDLS and CDR2 YYNGEE. CDR3 loop: CASSVATGVNYGYTF. Here the CDR3 DNA reads TGTGCCAGCAGCGTAGCAACAGGGGTTAACTATGGCTACACCTTC.

The rearrangement links TRBV28 to TRBJ1-2, with 7 positions matching TRBD1. V shed 4 bases and J 8 bases; nucleotides not matched to a gene: 10. The germline V gene encodes CDR1 MDHEN and CDR2 SYDVKM. The CDR3 spans 14 residues. The CDR3 reads CASSSIDRERGYTF. In DNA, the CDR3 is TGTGCCAGCAGTTCAATAGACAGGGAGAGGGGCTACACCTTC.

In this sample, this clone turned up once. The chain uses TRBV5-1 and TRBJ2-5, with D perhaps matching TRBD1 (6 bases). Looked up from germline, CDR1 is SGHRS and CDR2 is YFSETQ. The germline V and J ends were trimmed by 1 base and 2 bases, with 12 bases remaining between them. The CDR3 loop spans 15 amino acids. Here the CDR3 reads CASSLSSGAQETQYF. The CDR3 DNA follows: TGCGCCAGCAGCTTGTCTTCAGGGGCTCAAGAGACCCAGTACTTC.

This chain uses TRBV12-3 or TRBV12-4 with TRBJ1-2; D remains unclear. The V and J ends lost 3 bases and 7 bases respectively, with 12 bases between them. There are 13 residues in the CDR3. The CDR3 here is CASSFGPGSGYTF. The CDR3, as DNA: TGTGCCAGCAGTTTCGGTCCGGGAAGTGGCTACACCTTC.

The chain links TRBV2 to TRBJ1-1; possibly TRBD1 for D (5 bases). Germline loops: CDR1 SNHLY, CDR2 FYNNEI. The V gene lost 2 bases and the J gene lost 4 bases, with 11 bases spanning the gap. This CDR3 spans 14 amino acids. The CDR3 DNA is TGTGCCAGCAGTGAACGGGGGTATCGCACTGAAGCTTTCTTT. The encoded protein is CASSERGYRTEAFF.

The rearrangement joins TRBV9 to TRBJ2-3, with 7 bases fitting TRBD1. This CDR3 comprises 15 residues. The germline gives CDR1 SGDLS, CDR2 YYNGEE. V gave up 0 bases and J gave up 4 bases; unmatched junction bases: 5. The CDR3 bases are TGTGCCAGCAGCGTAGGACAGGGAGTTGCAGATACGCAGTATTTT. The encoded protein is CASSVGQGVADTQYF.

This clone has only one observation. The V and J genes are TRBV27 and TRBJ1-2; 7 positions match TRBD1. Germline V gene lookup returns CDR1 MNHEY and CDR2 SMNVEV (reference sequence). V lost 9 bases to trimming and J lost 3 bases; unmatched junction nucleotides: 1. This CDR3 has 11 amino acids. As DNA, the CDR3 is TGTGCCAGTCAGGGGGACTATGGCTACACCTTC. Its protein is CASQGDYGYTF.

The DNA for the CDR3 is TGTGCCAGCAGCCCTTCGACAGGGAGTGAAAAACTGTTTTTT. This encodes CASSPSTGSEKLFF. This chain connects TRBV9 to TRBJ1-4, with 7 nucleotides matching TRBD1. Trimming at V came to 4 bases and at J to 7 bases, leaving 7 bases not matched to a gene. In germline, CDR1 is SGDLS, CDR2 YYNGEE. The CDR3 covers 14 residues.

The rearrangement links TRBV7-8 to TRBJ1-1; D gene uncertain. The CDR3 runs to 13 residues. The germline CDR1 and CDR2 sequences are SGHVS and FQNEAQ. V was shortened by 5 bases and J by 6 bases, with 13 bases between the two germline ends. DNA for the CDR3: TGTGCCAGCAGCGCCCGCAGGTCCTCTGAAGCTTTCTTT. Translating it yields CASSARRSSEAFF.

The chain couples TRBV7-3 to TRBJ1-1; D is unclear. In germline, CDR1 is SGHTA, CDR2 FQGTGA. V lost 2 bases, J lost 2 bases, and 6 bases lay in between. The CDR3 runs to 13 residues. The CDR3 is CASSLLTNTEAFF. The CDR3, as DNA: TGTGCCAGCAGCTTACTTACAAACACTGAAGCTTTCTTT.

The V call is TRBV25-1, the J call TRBJ2-5; 10 bases are shared with TRBD1. This CDR3 comprises 13 residues. Germline values: CDR1 MGHDK, CDR2 SYGVNS. The ends lost 9 bases at V and 5 bases at J; junction bases unmatched: 6. CDR3 amino acids: CASRQGAQETQYF. CDR3 nucleotide sequence: TGTGCCAGTCGACAGGGGGCCCAGGAGACCCAGTACTTC. The variable domain in full, with the rest retrieved from reference TRBV25-1 and TRBJ2-5, is EADIYQTPRYLVIGTGKKITLECSQTMGHDKMYWYQQDPGMELHLIHYSYGVNSTEKGDLSSESTVSRIRTEHFPLTLESARPSHTSQYLCASRQGAQETQYFGPGTRLLVL.

In regard to this clone: This sample also contains other DNA sequences that code for the same CDR3. The gene calls are TRBV18 and TRBJ1-5; D is uncertain. CDR3 length equals 13 residues. Looked up from germline, CDR1 is KGHSH and CDR2 is LQKENI. V lost 3 bases, J lost 2 bases, and 5 bases lay in between. CDR3 in amino acids: CASSPGGNQPQHF. CDR3 DNA: TGTGCCAGCTCACCCGGGGGCAATCAGCCCCAGCATTTT.

The chain recombines TRBV7-8 with TRBJ1-6; D perhaps matches TRBD1 (6 bases). Germline loops: CDR1 SGHVS, CDR2 FQNEAQ. The CDR3 has 14 amino acids. Trimming took 4 bases from V and 8 from J, leaving 12 bases between them. DNA of the CDR3: TGTGCCAGCAGCTCTGGAACAGGGTATTCACCCCTCCACTTT. Translated: CASSSGTGYSPLHF. Supplemented by reference TRBV7-8 and TRBJ1-6, the full variable domain reads GAGVSQSPRYKVAKRGQDVALRCDPISGHVSLFWYQQALGQGPEFLTYFQNEAQLDKSGLPSDRFFAERPEGSVSTLKIQRTQQEDSAVYLCASSSGTGYSPLHFGNGTRLTVT.

The chain couples TRBV28 to TRBJ1-3; 10 bases map to TRBD1. The J segment lost 3 bases and the V segment lost 5 bases, leaving 7 bases of the junction unmatched. This CDR3 is built from 16 residues. Germline CDR1 is MDHEN and CDR2 is SYDVKM. CDR3 coding DNA: TGTGCCAGCAGTGCGGGACAGGGGACTAGTGGAAACACCATATATTTT. This gives the protein CASSAGQGTSGNTIYF.

This chain connects TRBV30 to TRBJ2-7, with TRBD1 matching over 8 bases. Germline assignment: CDR1 GTSNPN and CDR2 SVGIG (reference sequence). Germline trimming cut 1 base from V and 3 bases from J; bases unmatched to any gene: 14. The CDR3 runs to 17 residues. The CDR3: CAWSGRGLNWAHYEQYF. CDR3 coding DNA: TGTGCCTGGAGTGGCAGGGGGCTTAATTGGGCCCACTACGAGCAGTACTTC.

The chain links TRBV14 to TRBJ2-7; TRBD2 matches 9 bases. The V and J ends lost 4 bases and 6 bases, in that order; junction bases with no gene match: 4. The CDR3 has 13 residues. The germline CDR1 and CDR2 sequences are SGHDN and FVKESK. The CDR3 loop is CASSRILAGEQYF. CDR3 DNA sequence: TGTGCCAGCAGCCGAATACTAGCGGGCGAGCAGTACTTC.

This clone appeared a single time. J is TRBJ2-3 and V is TRBV2; 12 positions agree with TRBD2. The CDR3 contains 17 residues. V shed 4 bases, J shed 0 bases, and the junction held 5 bases outside the gene matches. Germline lookup yields CDR1 SNHLY and CDR2 FYNNEI. The CDR3 DNA is TGTGCCAGCAGTGTAAGGACTAGCGGGACTAGCACAGATACGCAGTATTTT. Encoded protein: CASSVRTSGTSTDTQYF.